Listed below are T cell receptor beta chains from one sample, sequenced in a study of vaccination effects on CD4 cells after COVID-19. Data came from immunoSEQ multiplex PCR; TCRdb stores just in-frame clones and leaves some out. The sample consists of 26,000 or so clones, 73% of them appearing once. Their recognized antigens are unknown. Sequenced material: CD4+ T cells from PBMCs cultured with HCoV-NL63 spike peptides, taken before COVID-19 vaccination. The receptors come from a human donor who received a COVID-19 vaccine. Both conserved end residues are part of each CDR3. The order of the fields is J gene, V gene, clone size, D gene, CDR3 DNA, CDR3 protein. D genes are given only for firm matches. Clone size appears in some rows only: once, few, many, or a class for an expanded clone.

J: TRBJ2-2
V: TRBV5-1
size: NA
D: TRBD2
DNA: TGCGCCAGCAGCTTGCGACTAGCGGGGAACACCGGGGAGCTGTTTTTT
CDR3: CASSLRLAGNTGELFF

J: TRBJ1-1
V: TRBV12-3/TRBV12-4
size: NA
D: NA
DNA: TGTGCCAGCAGTCTTAGGGGAGAAGCTTTCTTT
CDR3: CASSLRGEAFF

J: TRBJ2-1
V: TRBV5-8
size: once
D: TRBD2
DNA: TGTGCCAGCACCTTGGGCTGGCTAGCGGGTGGGAATGAGCAGTTCTTC
CDR3: CASTLGWLAGGNEQFF

J: TRBJ1-1
V: TRBV27
size: NA
D: NA
DNA: TGTGCCAGCAGTTTATCGGGCAGATACACTGAAGCTTTCTTT
CDR3: CASSLSGRYTEAFF

J: TRBJ2-4
V: TRBV5-4
size: NA
D: TRBD1
DNA: TGTGCCAGCAGCCGAGGACAGGGGGCGAAAAACATTCAGTACTTC
CDR3: CASSRGQGAKNIQYF

J: TRBJ2-3
V: TRBV3-1/TRBV3-2
size: NA
D: NA
DNA: TGTGCCAGCAGCCAAGGAGGCCTCGATACGCAGTATTTT
CDR3: CASSQGGLDTQYF

J: TRBJ1-1
V: TRBV7-2
size: NA
D: NA
DNA: TGTGCCAGCACCGATACAGGGAACCCTGAAGCTTTCTTT
CDR3: CASTDTGNPEAFF

J: TRBJ2-7
V: TRBV4-3
size: NA
D: NA
DNA: TGCGCCAGCAGCCAAGAATGGACCTCCGGGTACGAGCAGTACTTC
CDR3: CASSQEWTSGYEQYF

J: TRBJ2-3
V: TRBV6-5
size: NA
D: TRBD2
DNA: TGTGCCAGCAGTTACTCCGGGACTAACACAGATACGCAGTATTTT
CDR3: CASSYSGTNTDTQYF

J: TRBJ2-5
V: TRBV28
size: NA
D: NA
DNA: TGTGCCAGCAGTTTAGGCGAGACCCAGTACTTC
CDR3: CASSLGETQYF

J: TRBJ2-3
V: TRBV27
size: once
D: NA
DNA: TGTGCCAGCAGGGGCATCCAGGGGGGGAGCACAGATACGCAGTATTTT
CDR3: CASRGIQGGSTDTQYF

J: TRBJ1-4
V: TRBV19
size: NA
D: NA
DNA: TGTGCCAGTAGTATAGGACCCCAAGGAGGTGAAAAACTGTTTTTT
CDR3: CASSIGPQGGEKLFF

J: TRBJ1-1
V: TRBV5-6
size: NA
D: NA
DNA: TGTGCCAGCAGCATCTCCGCGGGCCAAATCAACACTGAAGCTTTCTTT
CDR3: CASSISAGQINTEAFF

J: TRBJ1-3
V: TRBV7-8
size: NA
D: TRBD1
DNA: TGTGCCAGCAGCTTAGTGGCAGGGGGCGTCTCTGGAAACACCATATATTTT
CDR3: CASSLVAGGVSGNTIYF

J: TRBJ1-1
V: TRBV30
size: once
D: NA
DNA: TGTGCCTGGAGCAGGGGTGAAGCTTTCTTT
CDR3: CAWSRGEAFF

J: TRBJ2-7
V: TRBV4-2
size: NA
D: TRBD1
DNA: TGTGCCAGCAGCCAAGATGGGGACAGGCTGTACGAGCAGTACTTC
CDR3: CASSQDGDRLYEQYF

J: TRBJ1-2
V: TRBV9
size: few
D: NA
DNA: TGTGCCAGCAGCGTATCCTCAGGCGACAGGGGCTACACCTTC
CDR3: CASSVSSGDRGYTF

J: TRBJ2-6
V: TRBV25-1
size: NA
D: NA
DNA: TGTGCCAGCAAAGGAACAGGGAGCTTTCATGGGGCCAACGTCCTGACTTTC
CDR3: CASKGTGSFHGANVLTF

J: TRBJ2-5
V: TRBV12-3/TRBV12-4
size: once
D: NA
DNA: TGTGCCACGTCCTCAGGGAGACAAGAGACCCAGTACTTC
CDR3: CATSSGRQETQYF

J: TRBJ2-1
V: TRBV7-9
size: few
D: TRBD2
DNA: TGTGCCAGCAGCTTAGTACTAGCGGGAGCCAATGAGCAGTTCTTC
CDR3: CASSLVLAGANEQFF

J: TRBJ2-7
V: TRBV5-1
size: few
D: TRBD1
DNA: TGCGCCAGCAGCTTGGGAGGGGGCGGCTACGAGCAGTACTTC
CDR3: CASSLGGGGYEQYF

J: TRBJ2-7
V: TRBV7-2
size: NA
D: NA
DNA: TGTGCCAGCAGCTTAGCCACGGAGCAGTACTTC
CDR3: CASSLATEQYF

J: TRBJ1-6
V: TRBV19
size: few
D: TRBD1
DNA: TGTGCCAGTAGTATCGGGACAGGAAATTCACCCCTCCACTTT
CDR3: CASSIGTGNSPLHF

J: TRBJ2-7
V: TRBV5-1
size: few
D: NA
DNA: TGCGCCAGCAGCTTGACCGGGACCTACGAGCAGTACTTC
CDR3: CASSLTGTYEQYF

J: TRBJ2-2
V: TRBV3-1/TRBV3-2
size: NA
D: NA
DNA: TGTGCCAGCAGTCCGGGCCCCGGGGAGCTGTTTTTT
CDR3: CASSPGPGELFF

J: TRBJ2-2
V: TRBV4-3
size: NA
D: NA
DNA: TGCGCCAGCAGCCAAGGGGGGGCGGCCGGGGAGCTGTTTTTT
CDR3: CASSQGGAAGELFF

J: TRBJ2-2
V: TRBV3-1/TRBV3-2
size: NA
D: TRBD1
DNA: TGTGCCAGCAGCTTCGGAGACAGGGTCCCCGGGGAGCTGTTTTTT
CDR3: CASSFGDRVPGELFF

J: TRBJ2-1
V: TRBV10-3
size: NA
D: TRBD2
DNA: TGTGCCATCAGTGACCCGGGGACTAGCGGAAGATTTGCATACAATGAGCAGTTCTTC
CDR3: CAISDPGTSGRFAYNEQFF

J: TRBJ1-4
V: TRBV30
size: NA
D: NA
DNA: TGTGCCTGGAGTAGCCTCATAACTAATGAAAAACTGTTTTTT
CDR3: CAWSSLITNEKLFF

J: TRBJ2-3
V: TRBV20-1
size: NA
D: TRBD1
DNA: TGCAGTGCTAGTGCCGGGACAGGGAAAGATACGCAGTATTTT
CDR3: CSASAGTGKDTQYF

J: TRBJ2-7
V: TRBV5-4
size: NA
D: NA
DNA: TGTGCCAGCAGCTTGAATTCGTACGGCGAGCAGTACTTC
CDR3: CASSLNSYGEQYF

J: TRBJ1-1
V: TRBV3-1/TRBV3-2
size: large
D: TRBD1
DNA: TGTGCCAGCAGCCAACCGACAGGGGGGACTGAAGCTTTCTTT
CDR3: CASSQPTGGTEAFF

J: TRBJ2-7
V: TRBV18
size: NA
D: NA
DNA: TGTGCCAGCTCACCACCTAGCGGCCCCTCCTCGCTGCAGTACTTC
CDR3: CASSPPSGPSSLQYF

J: TRBJ1-4
V: TRBV6-2/TRBV6-3
size: few
D: NA
DNA: TGTGCCAGCAGTTACCTGCGGGAAAAACTGTTTTTT
CDR3: CASSYLREKLFF

J: TRBJ1-5
V: TRBV7-9
size: few
D: TRBD1
DNA: TGTGCCAGCAGCCAGGGGGACAGGGCGAAGCCCCAGCATTTT
CDR3: CASSQGDRAKPQHF

J: TRBJ2-5
V: TRBV6-1
size: once
D: NA
DNA: TGTGCCAGCAGTGAACGGGGGTTGCGGGAGACCCAGTACTTC
CDR3: CASSERGLRETQYF

J: TRBJ1-4
V: TRBV2
size: once
D: NA
DNA: TGTGCCAGCACGCGGGGGGGAAGGGGTGAGGAAAAACTGTTTTTT
CDR3: CASTRGGRGEEKLFF

J: TRBJ1-5
V: TRBV19
size: few
D: NA
DNA: TGTGCCAGTAGTATAACAGGGAGCAATCAGCCCCAGCATTTT
CDR3: CASSITGSNQPQHF

J: TRBJ1-4
V: TRBV5-1
size: few
D: NA
DNA: TGCGCCAGCAGCTCCCGGACCCCCGAGGGTGAAAAACTGTTTTTT
CDR3: CASSSRTPEGEKLFF

J: TRBJ1-1
V: TRBV7-8
size: few
D: NA
DNA: TGTGCCAGCAGCTTGTTTCGGAGGGACACTGAAGCTTTCTTT
CDR3: CASSLFRRDTEAFF

J: TRBJ1-1
V: TRBV12-3/TRBV12-4
size: NA
D: NA
DNA: TGTGCCAGCAGTTTATCAGGGACCACTGAAGCTTTCTTT
CDR3: CASSLSGTTEAFF

J: TRBJ2-2
V: TRBV30
size: NA
D: TRBD2
DNA: TGTGCCTGGAAGCGGGAGAGGAACACCGGGGAGCTGTTTTTT
CDR3: CAWKRERNTGELFF

J: TRBJ2-3
V: TRBV5-1
size: once
D: TRBD2
DNA: TGCGCCAGCAGCCTCAACATAGCGGGATTGGGAGATACGCAGTATTTT
CDR3: CASSLNIAGLGDTQYF

J: TRBJ1-3
V: TRBV5-1
size: NA
D: NA
DNA: TGCGCCAGCAGCTTGCAAGGTAGCTCTGGAAACACCATATATTTT
CDR3: CASSLQGSSGNTIYF

J: TRBJ2-3
V: TRBV7-9
size: NA
D: TRBD2
DNA: TGTGCCAGCAGCTTCGTCGGCGGGAGCTCCTCAACAGATACGCAGTATTTT
CDR3: CASSFVGGSSSTDTQYF

J: TRBJ1-4
V: TRBV7-2
size: NA
D: NA
DNA: TGTGCCAGCAGCTTACTGGGTGCAGGGAGGAATGAAAAACTGTTTTTT
CDR3: CASSLLGAGRNEKLFF

J: TRBJ2-7
V: TRBV27
size: few
D: NA
DNA: TGTGCCAGCAGCCTCCGGGCGGGGCAATCCTACGAGCAGTACTTC
CDR3: CASSLRAGQSYEQYF

J: TRBJ2-5
V: TRBV28
size: NA
D: TRBD2
DNA: TGTGCCAGCAGTTTATGGACTAGCGGGAGGGAAGAGACCCAGTACTTC
CDR3: CASSLWTSGREETQYF

J: TRBJ1-2
V: TRBV19
size: NA
D: NA
DNA: TGTGCCAGTAGTATTTATGGCCAGGCCGCCCCAAACTATGGCTACACCTTC
CDR3: CASSIYGQAAPNYGYTF

J: TRBJ1-2
V: TRBV3-1/TRBV3-2
size: few
D: TRBD1
DNA: TGTGCCAGCAGCCTCCCGGGACAGGGCCCTTTAATCTATGGCTACACCTTC
CDR3: CASSLPGQGPLIYGYTF